The present T cell receptor (beta chain) was sequenced within a study of Graves' ophthalmopathy and Graves' hyperthyroidism. Study-wide findings and caveats: Discriminating ophthalmopathy from stable hyperthyroidism, a 13-signature model attained a sensitivity of approximately 85% and a specificity of 81.08%.

Beta-chain TCR CDR3 regions were amplified from RNA transcripts. Investigators did first-round RT-PCR with HTBI primers, then second-round multiplex PCR. One entry per CDR3 protein, called by TCRdb with MiXCR from the multiplex PCR reads. Of about 400,000 distinct CDR3 sequences listed, about 18% are singletons. Patients with other autoimmune diseases, uncontrolled infections, pregnancy or lactation were excluded. Diagnosis relied on clinical symptoms, serum thyroxine, TRAb, thyroid ultrasound and orbital computed tomography. This clonotype was picked up many times. Its antigen is unknown. This CDR3 region has 15 residues. With 6 bases clipped from V and 8 bases from J, the junction kept 12 bases outside the gene matches. Germline CDR1 is MGHDK and CDR2 is SYGVNS.

This clonotype was sampled from a woman aged 18-30 years with Graves' ophthalmopathy. The V call is TRBV25-1, the J call TRBJ2-2; 7 nucleotides line up with TRBD2. Sequenced input: peripheral blood. DNA for the CDR3: TGTGCCAGCAGCGAGAGCGGGGCCCCCGGGGGGGAGCTGTTTTTT. Encoded protein: CASSESGAPGGELFF.